This T cell receptor beta chain was captured in a study of blood T cell repertoires in COVID-19. Method: immunoSEQ multiplex PCR; TCRdb's copy keeps in-frame clones and lacks some. The table lists 150,000 to 200,000 clones, roughly 80% of them singletons. This CDR3 is 15 amino acids long. V dropped 0 bases and J dropped 4 bases, with 12 bases sitting between them. CDR1 and CDR2 from the germline V gene are MNHNS and SASEGT. The V gene is TRBV6-1, the J gene TRBJ1-2; weak D call: TRBD1 (5 bases). This TCR was recovered from a man aged 25-45 years with active or convalescent COVID-19. The sequenced sample consisted of peripheral blood. CDR3 loop: CASSEAGGGSYGYTF. CDR3 bases: TGTGCCAGCAGTGAAGCAGGCGGGGGGAGCTATGGCTACACCTTC.